A single sample is the source of the 5 T cell receptor beta chains below, sequenced in a study of blood T cell repertoires in COVID-19. Some clones are missing from TCRdb's copy, which holds only in-frame ones; the method was immunoSEQ multiplex PCR. The table shows some 50,000 clones, with 91% occurring only once. Material for sequencing was peripheral blood. These receptors originate from a man aged 65 to 79 with active COVID-19.

This clone was counted a single time. The chain recombines TRBV5-1 with TRBJ2-7; D is perhaps TRBD2 (6 bases). This CDR3 is 14 amino acids long. Germline V gives CDR1 SGHRS, CDR2 YFSETQ. The V end lost 4 bases, the J end lost 5 bases, and 16 bases lay between the germline ends. The CDR3 DNA sequence: TGCGCCAGCAGCGTGACTAGGGGTCGGAACGAGCAGTACTTC. Protein sequence: CASSVTRGRNEQYF.

The chain carries TRBV30 and TRBJ1-1, with D perhaps TRBD1 (5 bases). Germline-derived CDR1 and CDR2 are GTSNPN and SVGIG (reference sequence). Trimming shortened V by 4 bases and J by 4 bases, and 16 bases separated the two germline ends. This CDR3 comprises 14 residues. CDR3 coding DNA: TGTGCCTGGAAAGAGGGCGGGGGAAGCACTGAAGCTTTCTTT. It is translated as CAWKEGGGSTEAFF.

This rearrangement joins TRBV7-8 to TRBJ2-1; D ambiguous. Germline V lookup: CDR1 SGHVS, CDR2 FQNEAQ. Trimming left V 5 bases short and J 5 bases short, with 13 bases between. The CDR3 sequence is 14 residues long. CDR3 bases: TGTGCCAGCAGCCCTCGTAGTCCGGACAATGAGCAGTTCTTC. Encoded protein: CASSPRSPDNEQFF.

The chain has TRBV6-2 or TRBV6-3 and TRBJ2-5; weak D call: TRBD1 (5 bases). This CDR3 comprises 15 residues. Per the germline V gene, CDR1 is MNHEY and CDR2 is SVGEGT. V lost 2 bases and J lost 1, with 11 bases in between. The CDR3 loop is CASSYGVDSQETQYF. The CDR3, as DNA: TGTGCCAGCAGTTACGGGGTCGACAGCCAAGAGACCCAGTACTTC.

Concerning this clone itself: One end of the junction fails to match germline, which may point to a read error. This chain uses TRBV9 with TRBJ2-7; 16 bases align to TRBD2. This CDR3 comprises 17 residues. Germline-derived CDR1 and CDR2 are SGDLS and YYNGEE. CDR3 region: CARSTGLAGGEDREQYF. CDR3 bases: TGTGCCCGCAGCACGGGACTAGCGGGGGGGGAGGACCGCGAGCAGTACTTC.